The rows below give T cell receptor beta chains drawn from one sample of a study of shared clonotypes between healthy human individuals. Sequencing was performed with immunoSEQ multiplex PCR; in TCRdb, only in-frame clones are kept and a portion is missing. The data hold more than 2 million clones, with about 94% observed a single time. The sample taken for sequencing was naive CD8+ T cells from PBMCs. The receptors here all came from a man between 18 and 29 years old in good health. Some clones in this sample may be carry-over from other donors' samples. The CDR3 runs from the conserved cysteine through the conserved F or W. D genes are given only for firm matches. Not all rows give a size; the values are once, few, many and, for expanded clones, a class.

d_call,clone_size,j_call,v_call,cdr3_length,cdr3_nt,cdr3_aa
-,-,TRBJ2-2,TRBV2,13,TGTGCCATCCACAGGGAAAACACCGGGGAGCTGTTTTTT,CAIHRENTGELFF
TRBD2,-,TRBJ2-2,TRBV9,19,TGTGCCAGCAGCGTAGCCCATACCCCGGGACTATTTAGCACCGGGGAGCTGTTTTTT,CASSVAHTPGLFSTGELFF
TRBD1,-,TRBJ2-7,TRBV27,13,TGTGCCAGCAGTTTTAGGGGGCACTACGAGCAGTACTTC,CASSFRGHYEQYF
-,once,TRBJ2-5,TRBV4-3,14,TGCGCCAGCAGCCAAGATCCCGATAGGGGGACCCAGTACTTC,CASSQDPDRGTQYF
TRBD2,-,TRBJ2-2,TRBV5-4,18,TGTGCCAGCAGCACAAGACTAGCGGGAGGGCCCTCGTCCGGGGAGCTGTTTTTT,CASSTRLAGGPSSGELFF
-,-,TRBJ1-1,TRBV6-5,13,TGTGCCAGCAGTTACTCCCCGGGGGCTGAAGCTTTCTTT,CASSYSPGAEAFF
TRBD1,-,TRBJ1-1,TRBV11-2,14,TGTGCCAGCAGCTCAAGACAGGGGGCTGGTGAAGCTTTCTTT,CASSSRQGAGEAFF
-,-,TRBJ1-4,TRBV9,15,TGTGCCAGCAGCTCCCGAGCCCTCGCTAATGAAAAACTGTTTTTT,CASSSRALANEKLFF
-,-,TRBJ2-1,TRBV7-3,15,TGTGCCAGCAGCTTAATCGGGGGAGCTTCCAATGAGCAGTTCTTC,CASSLIGGASNEQFF
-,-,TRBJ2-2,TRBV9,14,TGTGCCAGCAGCGTAGGGGCAGCCACCGGGGAGCTGTTTTTT,CASSVGAATGELFF
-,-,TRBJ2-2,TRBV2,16,TGTGCCAGCAGTGATGAGTACGGAGAGAACACCGGGGAGCTGTTTTTT,CASSDEYGENTGELFF
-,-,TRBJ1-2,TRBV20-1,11,TGCAGTGCTAGAGAACCAGACGGCTACACCTTC,CSAREPDGYTF
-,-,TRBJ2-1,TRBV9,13,TGTGCCAGCAGCCCCCGGTCCTACAATGAGCAGTTCTTC,CASSPRSYNEQFF
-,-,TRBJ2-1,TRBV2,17,TGTGCCAGCAGTGGAATAGCAGGGAAGCCGTTATACAATGAGCAGTTCTTC,CASSGIAGKPLYNEQFF
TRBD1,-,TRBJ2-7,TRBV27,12,TGTGCCACTACAGGGGATTCCTACGAGCAGTACTTC,CATTGDSYEQYF
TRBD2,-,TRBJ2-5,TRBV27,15,TGTGCCAGCAGTCCCCGACTAGCGGGAGCGGAGACCCAGTACTTC,CASSPRLAGAETQYF
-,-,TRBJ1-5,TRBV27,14,TGTGCCAGCAGTTCGTATGGACCTCATCAGCCCCAGCATTTT,CASSSYGPHQPQHF
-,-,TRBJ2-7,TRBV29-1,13,TGCAGCGTGATTGGGGGAGGCTCCTACGAGCAGTACTTC,CSVIGGGSYEQYF
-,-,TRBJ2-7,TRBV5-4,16,TGTGCCAGCAGCGCCGCCGGGAGTTTCGTGATCTACGAGCAGTACTTC,CASSAAGSFVIYEQYF